What follows are 15 T cell receptor beta chains derived from one specimen sequenced in a study of graft-versus-host responses after intestinal transplantation. These receptors' targets are unknown. The data were produced by immunoSEQ multiplex PCR, yet TCRdb's version contains in-frame clones alone and is incomplete. The table shows 85,000 to 100,000 clones, with 90% occurring only once. Sample: unstimulated CD4+ T cells sorted from spleen or lymph node cells, taken before intestinal transplant. These receptors all come from a human donor who received an intestinal transplant.

CDR3 sequence: CASSLGGDTEAFF. CDR3 DNA: TGTGCCAGCAGCTTAGGCGGTGACACTGAAGCTTTCTTT. J is TRBJ1-1 and V is TRBV7-3; D unclear. Germline loops: CDR1 SGHTA, CDR2 FQGTGA. Deletions cut 2 bases from V and 3 bases from J, with 7 bases between. This CDR3 has 13 amino acids. Together with reference TRBV7-3 and TRBJ1-1, the CDR3 gives the full variable domain: GAGVSQTPSNKVTEKGKYVELRCDPISGHTALYWYRQSLGQGPEFLIYFQGTGAADDSGLPNDRFFAVRPEGSVSTLKIQRTERGDSAVYLCASSLGGDTEAFFGQGTRLTVV.

V and J are TRBV10-2 and TRBJ2-6; no clear D. V was shortened by 7 bases and J by 0 bases, with 10 bases between the two germline ends. CDR3 length equals 15 residues. Germline lookup yields CDR1 WSHSY and CDR2 SAAADI. CDR3 bases: TGCGCCAGCACCCCCGTCCCCTCTGGGGCCAACGTCCTGACTTTC. Its translation: CASTPVPSGANVLTF.

The J gene is TRBJ1-2, the V gene TRBV10-2, with D possibly TRBD1 on 6 matching bases. V shed 3 bases and J shed 1 base, with 9 bases lying between them. Per germline, CDR1 WSHSY and CDR2 SAAADI. This CDR3 comprises 14 residues. The CDR3 nucleotides are TGCGCCAGCAGTGATCACAGGGATAACTATGGCTACACCTTC. Amino acids: CASSDHRDNYGYTF.

The rearrangement joins TRBV5-4 to TRBJ1-2; maybe TRBD1 (6 bases). CDR1 and CDR2 (germline): SGHNT, YYREEE (reference sequence). The CDR3 totals 14 residues. The V and J ends lost 4 bases and 7 bases respectively, with 17 bases between them. The CDR3 nucleotides read TGTGCCAGCAGCCCGGCAGGGGTTCTAGTTGGCTACACCTTC. Its translation: CASSPAGVLVGYTF.

The V and J genes are TRBV5-4 and TRBJ2-1, with 8 bases that match TRBD1. The CDR3 extends over 16 amino acids. Trimming at V came to 3 bases and at J to 0 bases, leaving 5 bases not matched to a gene. CDR1 and CDR2 from the germline V gene are SGHNT and YYREEE (reference sequence). CDR3 coding DNA: TGTGCCAGCAGCTCGGGGGACAGGTACTCCTACAATGAGCAGTTCTTC. Residues: CASSSGDRYSYNEQFF.

Here the CDR3 DNA reads TGCGCCAGCAGGCAGGGAGGGACTGAAGCTTTCTTT. Residues: CASRQGGTEAFF. This chain uses TRBV4-1 with TRBJ1-1; D is perhaps TRBD1 (5 bases). V lost 6 bases and J lost 5, with 10 bases in between. The CDR3 spans 12 residues. The V gene's germline CDR1 is MGHRA and CDR2 YSYEKL.

J is TRBJ2-3 and V is TRBV6-1, with D maybe TRBD2 (6 bases). Germline CDR1 is MNHNS and CDR2 is SASEGT. The CDR3 extends over 15 amino acids. V shed 8 bases and J shed 2 bases, with 17 bases lying between them. CDR3 nucleotides: TGTGCCAGCCCTCGGGACTCTCTACCCACAGATACGCAGTATTTT. Amino acid sequence: CASPRDSLPTDTQYF.

J is TRBJ1-5 and V is TRBV2; possibly TRBD1 for D (6 bases). Per germline, CDR1 SNHLY and CDR2 FYNNEI. The V end was cut by 4 bases, the J end by 0 bases, with 13 bases between. The CDR3 contains 16 residues. The chain's CDR3 is CASSAWGGDSNQPQHF. Written as DNA, the CDR3 is TGTGCCAGCAGTGCCTGGGGGGGCGATAGCAATCAGCCCCAGCATTTT.

Points on this clone: An end of the junction does not agree with germline; a read error may underlie this. The chain links TRBV7-7 to TRBJ1-3; D not resolved. The length of the CDR3 is 15 residues. Germline lookup yields CDR1 SSHAT and CDR2 FNYEAQ (reference sequence). CDR3 nucleotides: TGTGCTAGCAGCTCCGGCTCGGCGGGTGGAAACACCATATATTTT. This gives the protein CASSSGSAGGNTIYF.

The J gene is TRBJ1-5, the V gene TRBV6-6; D might be TRBD1 (5 bases). The germline CDR1 and CDR2 sequences are MNHNY and SVGAGI (reference sequence). CDR3 length: 13 residues. V gave up 9 bases and J gave up 5 bases, with 14 bases separating them. The CDR3 nucleotides read TGTGCCAGTCGGGGGGGTTGGCATCAGCCCCAGCATTTT. Amino acid sequence: CASRGGWHQPQHF.

The CDR3 DNA is TGTGCCAGCAGCGTAGAGGGCGGGCGAGGGTCGGGCTACGAGCAGTACTTC. Encoded protein: CASSVEGGRGSGYEQYF. The rearrangement joins TRBV9 to TRBJ2-7; a weak D match, TRBD2 (5 bases). From germline, CDR1 is SGDLS and CDR2 YYNGEE. Trimming removed 0 bases from V and 3 bases from J, with 19 bases in between. There are 17 residues in the CDR3.

The chain recombines TRBV7-2 with TRBJ1-2; TRBD1 might be the D (5 bases). The length of the CDR3 is 13 residues. Trimming removed 2 bases from V and 8 bases from J, with 12 bases in between. CDR1 and CDR2 from the germline V gene are SGHTA and FQGNSA. CDR3 in DNA: TGTGCCAGCAGCTTATACGGGGGAGGGGGCTACACCTTC. Protein: CASSLYGGGGYTF.

This sequence joins TRBV6-1 and TRBJ2-3, with D tentatively TRBD2 (5 bases). Germline V lookup: CDR1 MNHNS, CDR2 SASEGT. Trimming left V 5 bases short and J 6 bases short, with 9 bases between. The CDR3 runs 12 residues. CDR3: CASSSPGDTQYF. CDR3 sequence (DNA): TGTGCCAGCAGTTCCCCGGGGGATACGCAGTATTTT.

This chain links TRBV27 with TRBJ2-6; D remains ambiguous. The germline V gene has CDR1 MNHEY and CDR2 SMNVEV (reference sequence). CDR3 length equals 16 residues. The ends were cut back, 4 bases at V and 0 bases at J, with 10 bases in the middle. CDR3 protein: CASSYLPSSGANVLTF. The CDR3 region has the DNA TGTGCCAGCAGTTATCTCCCCTCCTCTGGGGCCAACGTCCTGACTTTC.

This sequence joins TRBV5-1 and TRBJ2-3, with TRBD1 as a possible D gene (5 bases). The CDR3 has 14 amino acids. Germline CDR1 and CDR2: SGHRS and YFSETQ. Trimming left V 3 bases short and J 4 bases short, with 12 bases between. The CDR3 protein is CASSSRTSPDTQYF. The CDR3 nucleotides read TGCGCCAGCAGCTCGAGGACAAGTCCAGATACGCAGTATTTT.